The sequence of this T cell receptor beta chain was determined in a study of blood T cells in healthy people across ages. In this sample, this clonotype turned up a few times. CDR1 and CDR2 from the germline V gene are LGHNA and YNFKEQ. Deletions cut 3 bases from V and 2 bases from J, with 18 bases between. This CDR3 region has 17 residues. Through a sample-barcoded 5' primer and a J-beta primer mix, a second PCR was run for roughly 7 to 11 cycles. TCRdb independently ran MiXCR on the 5' RACE reads; one entry per CDR3 protein. This sample yields about 800,000 distinct CDR3 sequences, of which 20% to 25% are seen a single time; under 4.5% belongs to the top ten. A further study also used this sample, focusing on T cells of mothers and their children.

This chain connects TRBV4-2 to TRBJ2-3, with D unclear. The sample consisted of blood. The sequence was obtained from a boy under 18 in good health. CDR3 sequence: CASSHPWNQITTDTQYF. In DNA form, the CDR3 reads TGTGCCAGCAGCCATCCGTGGAACCAGATTACCACAGATACGCAGTATTTT.